This T cell receptor beta chain comes out of a study of patients and donors after allogeneic stem cell transplantation. Trimming cost V 0 bases and J 1 base; bases outside gene matches: 5. Germline-derived CDR1 and CDR2 are MNHNS and SASEGT. This CDR3 has 17 residues. TCRdb re-called the RT-PCR reads with MiXCR, one entry per CDR3 protein. The sample includes about a million distinct CDR3 sequences, roughly 17% seen only once; the top ten take 5.5% to 6.5%. This clonotype originated in a human donor who was either an allogeneic HSCT recipient or a stem cell or donor lymphocyte infusion donor (not recorded which). It is not recorded whose cells these are; they may come from a transplant donor. The genes are TRBV6-1 and TRBJ1-1, with TRBD1 identical over 10 bases. Source material: blood, either unsorted or a sorted T cell fraction (not recorded which). The CDR3: CASSEAGQGVRNTEAFF. CDR3 nucleotide sequence: TGTGCCAGCAGTGAAGCCGGACAGGGGGTAAGGAACACTGAAGCTTTCTTT.